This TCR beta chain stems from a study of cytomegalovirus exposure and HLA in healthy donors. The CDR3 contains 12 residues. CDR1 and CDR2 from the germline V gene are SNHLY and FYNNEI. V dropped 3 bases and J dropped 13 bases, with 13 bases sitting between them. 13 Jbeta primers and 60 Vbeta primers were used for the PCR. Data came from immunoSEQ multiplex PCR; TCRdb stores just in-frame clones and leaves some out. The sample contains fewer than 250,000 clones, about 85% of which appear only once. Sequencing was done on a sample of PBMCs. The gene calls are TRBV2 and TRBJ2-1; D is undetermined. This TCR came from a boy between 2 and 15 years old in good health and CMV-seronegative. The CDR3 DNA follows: TGTGCCAGCAGTGAGGGTGTGGCGGCTCAGTTCTTC. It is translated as CASSEGVAAQFF.